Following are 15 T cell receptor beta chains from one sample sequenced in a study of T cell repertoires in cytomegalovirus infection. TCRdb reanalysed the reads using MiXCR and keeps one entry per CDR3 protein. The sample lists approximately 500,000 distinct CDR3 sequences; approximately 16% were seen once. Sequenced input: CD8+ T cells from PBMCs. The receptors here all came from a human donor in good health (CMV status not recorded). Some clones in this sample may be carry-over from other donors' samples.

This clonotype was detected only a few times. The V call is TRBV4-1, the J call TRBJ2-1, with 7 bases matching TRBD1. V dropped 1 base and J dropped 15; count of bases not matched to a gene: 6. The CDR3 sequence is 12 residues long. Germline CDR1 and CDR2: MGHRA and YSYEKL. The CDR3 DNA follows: TGCGCCAGCAGCCAAGGAGAGGGGGCTTGGTTCTTC. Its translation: CASSQGEGAWFF.

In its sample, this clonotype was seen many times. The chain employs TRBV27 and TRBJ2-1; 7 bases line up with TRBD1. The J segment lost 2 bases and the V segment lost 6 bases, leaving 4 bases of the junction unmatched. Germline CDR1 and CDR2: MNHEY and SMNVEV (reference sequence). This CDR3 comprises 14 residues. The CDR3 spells CASRRTGPYNEQFF. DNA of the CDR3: TGTGCCAGCAGACGGACAGGTCCCTACAATGAGCAGTTCTTC.

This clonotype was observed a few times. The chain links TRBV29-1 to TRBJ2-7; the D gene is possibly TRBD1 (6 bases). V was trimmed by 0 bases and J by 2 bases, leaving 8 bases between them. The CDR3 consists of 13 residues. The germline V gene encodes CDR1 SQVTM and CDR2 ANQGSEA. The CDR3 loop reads CSVEDNRAYEQYF. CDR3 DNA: TGCAGCGTTGAAGATAACAGGGCCTACGAGCAGTACTTC.

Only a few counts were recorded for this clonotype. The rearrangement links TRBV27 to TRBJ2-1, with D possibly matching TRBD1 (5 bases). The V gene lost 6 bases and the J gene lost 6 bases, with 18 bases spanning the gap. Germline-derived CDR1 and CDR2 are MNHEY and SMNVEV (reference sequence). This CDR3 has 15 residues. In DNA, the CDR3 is TGTGCCAGCAGCGTTGACAGCCGTCCAACCAATGAGCAGTTCTTC. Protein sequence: CASSVDSRPTNEQFF.

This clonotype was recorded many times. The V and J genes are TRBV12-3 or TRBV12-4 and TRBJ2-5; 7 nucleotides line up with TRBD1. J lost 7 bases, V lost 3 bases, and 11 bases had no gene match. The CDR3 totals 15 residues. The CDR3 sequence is CASSLGTEIRGTQYF. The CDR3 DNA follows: TGTGCCAGCAGTTTGGGGACAGAGATTCGAGGGACCCAGTACTTC.

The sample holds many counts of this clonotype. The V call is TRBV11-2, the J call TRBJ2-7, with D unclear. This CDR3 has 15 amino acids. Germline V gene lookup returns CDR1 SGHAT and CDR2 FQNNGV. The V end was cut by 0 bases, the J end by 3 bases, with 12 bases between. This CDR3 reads CASSLDYQLNYEQYF. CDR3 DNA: TGTGCCAGCAGCTTAGATTACCAGTTAAACTACGAGCAGTACTTC.

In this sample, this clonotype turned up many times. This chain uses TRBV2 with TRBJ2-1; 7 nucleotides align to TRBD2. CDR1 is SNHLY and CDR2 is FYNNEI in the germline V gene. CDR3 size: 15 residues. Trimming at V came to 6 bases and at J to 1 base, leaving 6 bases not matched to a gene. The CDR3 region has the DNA TGTGCCAGCAGGGGGAGGGTTGGGTCCTACAATGAGCAGTTCTTC. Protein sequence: CASRGRVGSYNEQFF.

The CDR3 spells CSAIADSSYNEQFF. CDR3 nucleotide sequence: TGCAGTGCTATAGCGGACAGCTCCTACAATGAGCAGTTCTTC. The V call is TRBV20-1, the J call TRBJ2-1; D is tentatively TRBD1 or TRBD2 (6 bases each). Germline assignment: CDR1 DFQATT and CDR2 SNEGSKA (reference sequence). The CDR3 consists of 14 residues. Trimming pared 4 bases from V and 0 bases from J, leaving 10 bases between.

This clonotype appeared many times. CDR3 protein: CASSLGSGYEQFF. CDR3 sequence (DNA): TGTGCCAGCAGCTTAGGCTCCGGCTATGAGCAGTTCTTC. The chain carries TRBV7-6 and TRBJ2-1; D unclear. V gave up 1 base and J gave up 8 bases, with 9 bases separating them. Germline CDR1 SGHVS, CDR2 FNYEAQ. The CDR3 covers 13 residues.

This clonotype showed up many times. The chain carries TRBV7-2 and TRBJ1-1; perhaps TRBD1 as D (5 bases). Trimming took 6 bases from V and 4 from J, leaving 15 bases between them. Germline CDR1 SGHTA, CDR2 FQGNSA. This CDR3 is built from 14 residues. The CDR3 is CASSPGGGATEAFF. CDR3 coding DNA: TGTGCCAGCAGTCCCGGGGGGGGAGCCACTGAAGCTTTCTTT.

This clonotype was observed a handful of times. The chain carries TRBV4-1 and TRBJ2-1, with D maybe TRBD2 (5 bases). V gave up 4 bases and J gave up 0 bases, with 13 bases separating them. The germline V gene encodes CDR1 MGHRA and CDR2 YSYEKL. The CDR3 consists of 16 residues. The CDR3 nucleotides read TGCGCCAGCAGCCGCGGACTGCGGAACTCCTACAATGAGCAGTTCTTC. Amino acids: CASSRGLRNSYNEQFF.

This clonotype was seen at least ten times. The CDR3 DNA reads TGCAGCGTTGAGGAGCCAGGTGGGAATGGCTACACCTTC. Translating it yields CSVEEPGGNGYTF. V gene TRBV29-1 combines with J gene TRBJ1-2; D remains ambiguous. The CDR3 length is 13 residues. The ends were cut back, 3 bases at V and 6 bases at J, with 14 bases in the middle. Germline CDR1 reads SQVTM; CDR2 reads ANQGSEA.

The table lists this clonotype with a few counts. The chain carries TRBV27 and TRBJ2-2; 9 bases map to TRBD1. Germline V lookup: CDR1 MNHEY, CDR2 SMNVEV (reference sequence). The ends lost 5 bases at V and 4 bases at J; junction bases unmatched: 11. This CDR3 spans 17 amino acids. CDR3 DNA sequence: TGTGCCAGCAGTACCTCGGACAGGGGTGGGGTCACCGGGGAGCTGTTTTTT. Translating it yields CASSTSDRGGVTGELFF.

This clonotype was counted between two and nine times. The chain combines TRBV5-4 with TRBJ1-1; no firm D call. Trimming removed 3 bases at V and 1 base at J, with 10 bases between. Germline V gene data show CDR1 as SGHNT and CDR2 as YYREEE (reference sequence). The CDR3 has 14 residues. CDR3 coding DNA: TGTGCCAGCAGCTACAAGACTGAGAACACTGAAGCTTTCTTT. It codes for CASSYKTENTEAFF.

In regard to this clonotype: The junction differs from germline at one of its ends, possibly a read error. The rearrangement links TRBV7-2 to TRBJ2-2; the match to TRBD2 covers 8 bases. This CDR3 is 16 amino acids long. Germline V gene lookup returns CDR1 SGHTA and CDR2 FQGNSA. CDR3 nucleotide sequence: TGTGCCAGCAGCCCCCCCGGGACTAGTCACACCGGGGATCTGTTTTTT. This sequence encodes CASSPPGTSHTGDLFF.